One T cell receptor beta chain is described in this entry. As yet, its antigen is unknown. The source of the sample is a study of cytomegalovirus exposure and HLA in healthy donors. CDR3 size: 14 residues. J gave up 2 bases and V 5 bases, and 4 bases lay outside the gene matches. In germline, CDR1 is MDHEN, CDR2 SYDVKM. This PCR relied on a set of 60 Vbeta primers and 13 Jbeta primers. Authors' processing steps: Some 80 million unique TCR beta chains, about 12 million shared, were counted in a later analysis. The table came from immunoSEQ multiplex PCR; TCRdb's copy has only in-frame clones and leaves some out. The V and J calls and the clone size are those of that table, but D and trimming were determined from the DNA. This table holds roughly 150,000 clones, just under 75% found once. Findings of the study overall: Most subjects' HLA-A and HLA-B alleles were reportedly predicted from TCR beta sequences. When analyzed later, the rates of TCR association showed variation by HLA locus, with DRB1 the most and HLA-C the fewest. Researchers catalogued approximately 160 TCR beta chains as cytomegalovirus-associated.

This sequence was found in a woman between 18 and 30 years old in good health and CMV-seronegative. The source material was PBMCs. The chain has TRBV28 and TRBJ2-3; TRBD1 aligns across 7 bases. The CDR3 nucleotides read TGTGCCAGCAGTAGGACAGGAGACACAGATACGCAGTATTTT. Translated: CASSRTGDTDTQYF.